This is a list of T cell receptor beta chains from one sample in a study of cytomegalovirus exposure and HLA in healthy donors. Libraries were prepared by immunoSEQ multiplex PCR; TCRdb keeps only in-frame clonotypes and omits some of them. The table has about 160,000 clones, roughly 72% seen once; the top ten hold under 2%. Sequences were obtained from PBMCs. Receptors originate from a man aged 35-49 years in good health and CMV-seronegative. The CDR3 runs from the conserved cysteine through the conserved F or W. Fields, in order: D gene, V gene, J gene, clone size, CDR3 DNA, CDR3 protein. The D gene is left open where the match is weak. Clone size is not always given. Where it is, it says once, few, many or a class for expanded clones.

d_call: -; v_call: TRBV10-3; j_call: TRBJ2-1; clone_size: -; cdr3_nt: TGTGCCATCAGGGAGAGCGGCCTCTCCTACAATGAGCAGTTCTTC; cdr3_aa: CAIRESGLSYNEQFF
d_call: -; v_call: TRBV20-1; j_call: TRBJ1-2; clone_size: -; cdr3_nt: TGCAGTGTCCCCCTAGGCTATGGCTACACCTTC; cdr3_aa: CSVPLGYGYTF
d_call: -; v_call: TRBV7-3; j_call: TRBJ2-5; clone_size: -; cdr3_nt: TGTGCCAGCAGCTTAAACCCGGGACAAACCGCCTCCCTCTACTTC; cdr3_aa: CASSLNPGQTASLYF
d_call: -; v_call: TRBV2; j_call: TRBJ1-2; clone_size: once; cdr3_nt: TGTGCCAGCAGTGAGGAGCGTCTTAACTATGGCTACACCTTC; cdr3_aa: CASSEERLNYGYTF
d_call: -; v_call: TRBV6-1; j_call: TRBJ2-1; clone_size: few; cdr3_nt: TGTGCCAGCAGTGGATATAGCTCCTACAATGAGCAGTTCTTC; cdr3_aa: CASSGYSSYNEQFF
d_call: TRBD2; v_call: TRBV5-4; j_call: TRBJ2-1; clone_size: -; cdr3_nt: TGTGCCAGCAGCCCGGGACTAGCGGAGTGGAGCTCCTACAATGAGCAGTTCTTC; cdr3_aa: CASSPGLAEWSSYNEQFF
d_call: -; v_call: TRBV5-5; j_call: TRBJ2-1; clone_size: -; cdr3_nt: TGTGCCAGCAACGGGGGGCAGTCCTCCTACAATGAGCAGTTCTTC; cdr3_aa: CASNGGQSSYNEQFF
d_call: TRBD2; v_call: TRBV7-8; j_call: TRBJ2-7; clone_size: -; cdr3_nt: TGTGCCAGCAGCCTGCGGGAGGGCGGCGAGCAGTACTTC; cdr3_aa: CASSLREGGEQYF
d_call: TRBD1; v_call: TRBV5-1; j_call: TRBJ1-1; clone_size: -; cdr3_nt: TGCGCCAGCAGCACAGGGGGGGGTGACACTGAAGCTTTCTTT; cdr3_aa: CASSTGGGDTEAFF
d_call: -; v_call: TRBV10-2; j_call: TRBJ1-5; clone_size: -; cdr3_nt: TGCGCCAGCAGTGAGTCGGCCCCTCCGCAGCCCCAGCATTTT; cdr3_aa: CASSESAPPQPQHF
d_call: TRBD1; v_call: TRBV5-1; j_call: TRBJ1-3; clone_size: -; cdr3_nt: TGCGCCAGCAGCTTGGGACAGGGGCTAGGAAACACCATATATTTT; cdr3_aa: CASSLGQGLGNTIYF
d_call: -; v_call: TRBV4-2; j_call: TRBJ1-3; clone_size: -; cdr3_nt: TGTGCCAGCAGCCAAGGTAACTCTGGAAACACCATATATTTT; cdr3_aa: CASSQGNSGNTIYF
d_call: -; v_call: TRBV23-1; j_call: TRBJ1-5; clone_size: -; cdr3_nt: TGCGCCAGCAGTCAATCTGGGGGGGCGCATAGCAATCAGCCCCAGCATTTT; cdr3_aa: CASSQSGGAHSNQPQHF
d_call: -; v_call: TRBV9; j_call: TRBJ1-2; clone_size: once; cdr3_nt: TGTGCCAGCAGCCCCCGACAGGCCTCGGGGGGCTACACCTTC; cdr3_aa: CASSPRQASGGYTF
d_call: TRBD2; v_call: TRBV28; j_call: TRBJ2-1; clone_size: -; cdr3_nt: TGTGCCAGCAGTGCACATCTAGCGGGAGGGCTTAGTCTCGGGTTCTTC; cdr3_aa: CASSAHLAGGLSLGFF